Listed below are T cell receptor beta chains from one sample, sequenced in a study of patients and donors after allogeneic stem cell transplantation. A single record per CDR3 protein comes from TCRdb applying MiXCR to the RT-PCR reads. The sample lists 200,000 to 250,000 distinct CDR3 sequences; 11% to 15% were seen once. The specimen sequenced was blood, either unsorted or a sorted T cell fraction (not recorded which). All receptors derive from a human donor who was either an allogeneic HSCT recipient or a stem cell or donor lymphocyte infusion donor (not recorded which). It is not recorded whose cells these are; they may come from a transplant donor. Both conserved end residues are part of each CDR3. D genes are given only for firm matches. The listing skips clone size in some rows; elsewhere it reads once, few, many or a size class.

TGCGCCAGCAGCCAAGCGGGGATTGGGGGCTACACCTTC,CASSQAGIGGYTF,TRBV4-1,-,many,TRBJ1-2
TGTGCCAGCAGTGAAGCCGCGGCTAGCGGGGTCAATGAGCAGTTCTTC,CASSEAAASGVNEQFF,TRBV6-1,TRBD2,few,TRBJ2-1
TGTGCCAGCAGTGAAAATGGGGCAGGGAACACTGAAGCTTTCTTT,CASSENGAGNTEAFF,TRBV6-1,-,-,TRBJ1-1
TGTGCCAGCAGTGAAGCAGGGTATCAGCCCCAGCATTTT,CASSEAGYQPQHF,TRBV6-1,-,many,TRBJ1-5
TGTGCCAGCAGCCAAGATAGGGGATCTTCGGAGCCCCAGCATTTT,CASSQDRGSSEPQHF,TRBV3-1,-,many,TRBJ1-5
TGTGCCAGCAGGACCGGGACAGGAGACCGCCGGGACACTGAAGCTTTCTTT,CASRTGTGDRRDTEAFF,TRBV6-2/TRBV6-3,TRBD1,many,TRBJ1-1
TGTGCCACCAGCACTGACAGGGGGACCAACTCTGGGGCCAACGTCCTGACTTTC,CATSTDRGTNSGANVLTF,TRBV15,TRBD1,-,TRBJ2-6
TGTGCCAGCAATCTAGCGGCTCCCAACACCGGGGAGCTGTTTTTT,CASNLAAPNTGELFF,TRBV6-1,TRBD2,few,TRBJ2-2
TGTGCCAGCAGCCCCAATCAGGGGAGGGGTGGCTACACCTTC,CASSPNQGRGGYTF,TRBV28,-,many,TRBJ1-2
TGTGCCACCAGTGATTTAAAGGTAGAGAGGGAAAAACTGTTTTTT,CATSDLKVEREKLFF,TRBV24-1,-,-,TRBJ1-4
-,CASSKDGTFGSGNTIYF,TRBV21-1,-,-,TRBJ1-3
TGTGCCAGCAGCCGGAGGACAGGGGACGTTGGACCCCTCCACTTT,CASSRRTGDVGPLHF,TRBV12-3/TRBV12-4,TRBD1,many,TRBJ1-6
TGTGCCAGCAGCAAAGGGCAGCCTCCCTGGAGCTCCTATAATTCACCCCTCCACTTT,CASSKGQPPWSSYNSPLHF,TRBV21-1,-,many,TRBJ1-6
TGCAGCGTTGTTCCGGCGGGTTACTACAATGAGCAGTTCTTC,CSVVPAGYYNEQFF,TRBV29-1,-,many,TRBJ2-1
TGTGCCAGCAGCCCCCAGGGGGGCACAGATACGCAGTATTTT,CASSPQGGTDTQYF,TRBV7-2,TRBD1,-,TRBJ2-3
TGTGCCAGCTCGGCCCCGGGGTATGGCTACACCTTC,CASSAPGYGYTF,TRBV2,-,few,TRBJ1-2
TGTGCCACCAGCAGAGATGTACCCGGGACAGTTAGAGCTAACTATGGCTACACCTTC,CATSRDVPGTVRANYGYTF,TRBV15,TRBD1,-,TRBJ1-2
TGTGCCACCAGTGACAGCGGACAGGGAGGGAACAATGAGCAGTTCTTC,CATSDSGQGGNNEQFF,TRBV24-1,-,few,TRBJ2-1
TGCAGTGCGAGAAACAGGGGATCTTCCTATAATTCACCCCTCCACTTT,CSARNRGSSYNSPLHF,TRBV20-1,TRBD1,few,TRBJ1-6
TGTGCCAGCACCGACGGGGGGGCTACACACAATGAGCAGTTCTTC,CASTDGGATHNEQFF,TRBV6-1,TRBD2,many,TRBJ2-1
TGTGCCAGCAGCTGGGGGATTGGGACTGGAAACACCATATATTTT,CASSWGIGTGNTIYF,TRBV11-2,-,many,TRBJ1-3
TGTGCCAGCAGTTTTTTCGGTGTTCAGGGAAATTCACCCCTCCACTTT,CASSFFGVQGNSPLHF,TRBV27,-,-,TRBJ1-6
TGTGCCAGCAGCCAAGGGGCAGGGGGAGGCAATGAGCAGTTCTTC,CASSQGAGGGNEQFF,TRBV4-2,-,-,TRBJ2-1
TGTGCCAGCAGCTCAGGACTAGCGGGCCTATACAATGAGCAGTTCTTC,CASSSGLAGLYNEQFF,TRBV5-5,TRBD2,many,TRBJ2-1
TGTGCCACCTCCCTCGTGGGTGCAGCCACAGATACGCAGTATTTT,CATSLVGAATDTQYF,TRBV6-2/TRBV6-3,-,many,TRBJ2-3
TGTGCCAGCGGGGCTAGCGGGAGTTATAGGGAGCAGTTCTTC,CASGASGSYREQFF,TRBV12-3/TRBV12-4,TRBD2,many,TRBJ2-1
TGCGCCAGCAGCTTGGCGGGGCAGGACTCCTATGGCTACACCTTC,CASSLAGQDSYGYTF,TRBV5-1,-,few,TRBJ1-2
TGTGCCAGCAGCTTAATAGGGGCTGGGGCCAACGTCCTGACTTTC,CASSLIGAGANVLTF,TRBV7-3,-,-,TRBJ2-6